This T cell receptor (beta chain) was identified during a study of spatial heterogeneity in lung cancer. This clonotype was detected ten times or more. In the library, each TCR cDNA molecule bore its own unique molecular identifier. Each CDR3 protein is one row after TCRdb ran MiXCR on the 5' RACE reads. The sample records about 38,000 distinct CDR3 sequences, less than 6% being singletons. As for time point: sample taken at primary tumor resection. Extraction of whole RNA from tumor, nontumor lung or frozen PBMC preceded unsorted sequencing. 72 TRACERx patients with early, untreated non-small cell lung cancer donated samples. This TCR derives from a male donor with early-stage non-small cell lung cancer. Specimen: PBMCs, collected at surgery.

CDR3 residues: CSAKTGGGEQYF. DNA for the CDR3: TGCAGTGCTAAAACAGGGGGGGGCGAGCAGTACTTC. V gene TRBV20-1 combines with J gene TRBJ2-7; D might be TRBD1 (8 bases). V lost 4 bases, J lost 6 bases, and 13 bases lay in between. Germline V gene sequence: CDR1 DFQATT, CDR2 SNEGSKA (reference sequence). This CDR3 contains 12 residues.